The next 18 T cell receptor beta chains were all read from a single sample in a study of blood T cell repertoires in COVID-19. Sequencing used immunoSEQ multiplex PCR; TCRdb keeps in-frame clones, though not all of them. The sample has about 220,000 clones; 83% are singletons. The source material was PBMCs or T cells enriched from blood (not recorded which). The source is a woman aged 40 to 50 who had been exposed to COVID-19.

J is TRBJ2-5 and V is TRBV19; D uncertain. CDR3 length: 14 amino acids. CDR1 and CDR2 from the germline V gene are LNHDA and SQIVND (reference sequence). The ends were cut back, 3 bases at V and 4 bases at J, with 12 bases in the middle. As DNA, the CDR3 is TGTGCCAGTAGTATGGCAGTCCGTGGAGAGACCCAGTACTTC. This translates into CASSMAVRGETQYF.

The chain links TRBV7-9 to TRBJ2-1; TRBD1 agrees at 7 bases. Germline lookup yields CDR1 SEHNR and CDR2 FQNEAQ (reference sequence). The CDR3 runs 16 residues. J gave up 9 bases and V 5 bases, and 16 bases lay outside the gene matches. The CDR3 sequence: CASSLRQGNVLFEQFF. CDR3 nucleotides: TGTGCCAGCAGCCTCAGACAGGGCAATGTACTGTTTGAGCAGTTCTTC.

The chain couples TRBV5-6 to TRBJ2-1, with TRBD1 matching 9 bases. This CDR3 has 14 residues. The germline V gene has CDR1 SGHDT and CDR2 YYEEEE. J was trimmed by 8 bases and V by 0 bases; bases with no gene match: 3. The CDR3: CASSLGDREDEQFF. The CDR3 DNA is TGTGCCAGCAGCTTGGGGGACAGGGAGGATGAGCAGTTCTTC.

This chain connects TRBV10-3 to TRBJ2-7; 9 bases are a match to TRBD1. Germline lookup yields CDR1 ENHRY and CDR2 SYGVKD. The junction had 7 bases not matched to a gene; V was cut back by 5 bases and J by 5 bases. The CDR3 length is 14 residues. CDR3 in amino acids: CAISTGTGYDEQYF. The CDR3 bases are TGTGCCATCAGTACCGGGACAGGGTATGACGAGCAGTACTTC.

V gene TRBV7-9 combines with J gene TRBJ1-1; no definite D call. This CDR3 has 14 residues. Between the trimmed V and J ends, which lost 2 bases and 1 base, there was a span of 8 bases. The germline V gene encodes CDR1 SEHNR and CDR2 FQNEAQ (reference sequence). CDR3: CASSLFLANTEAFF. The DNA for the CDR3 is TGTGCCAGCAGCTTATTCTTGGCGAACACTGAAGCTTTCTTT.

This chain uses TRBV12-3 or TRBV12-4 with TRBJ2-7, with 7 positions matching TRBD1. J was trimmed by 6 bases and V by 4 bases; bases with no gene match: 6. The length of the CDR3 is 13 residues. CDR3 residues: CASSSQTGTEQYF. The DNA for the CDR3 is TGTGCCAGCAGTTCCCAGACAGGGACCGAGCAGTACTTC.

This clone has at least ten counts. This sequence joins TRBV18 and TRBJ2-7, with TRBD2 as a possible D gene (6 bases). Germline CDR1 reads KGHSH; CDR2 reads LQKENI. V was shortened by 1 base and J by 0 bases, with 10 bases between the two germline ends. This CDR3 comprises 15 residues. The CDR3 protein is CASSPLRGSSYEQYF. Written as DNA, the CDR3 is TGTGCCAGCTCACCACTGCGGGGCAGCTCCTACGAGCAGTACTTC.

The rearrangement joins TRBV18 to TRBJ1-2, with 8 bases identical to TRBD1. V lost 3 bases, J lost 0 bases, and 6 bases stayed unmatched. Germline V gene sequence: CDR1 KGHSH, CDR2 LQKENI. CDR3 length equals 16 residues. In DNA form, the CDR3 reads TGTGCCAGCTCACCCTCAGGGGGCTCTACTAACTATGGCTACACCTTC. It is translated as CASSPSGGSTNYGYTF. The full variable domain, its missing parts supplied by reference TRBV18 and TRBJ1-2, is NAGVMQNPRHLVRRRGQEARLRCSPMKGHSHVYWYRQLPEEGLKFMVYLQKENIIDESGMPKERFSAEFPKEGPSILRIQQVVRGDSAAYFCASSPSGGSTNYGYTFGSGTRLTVV.

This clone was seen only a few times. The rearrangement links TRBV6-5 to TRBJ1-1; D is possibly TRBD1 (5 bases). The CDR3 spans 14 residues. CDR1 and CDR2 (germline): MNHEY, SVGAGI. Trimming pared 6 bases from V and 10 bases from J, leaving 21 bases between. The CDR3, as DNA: TGTGCCAGCAGCCCCACAGGACAAGGAAGGGGAGCTTTCTTT. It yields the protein CASSPTGQGRGAFF.

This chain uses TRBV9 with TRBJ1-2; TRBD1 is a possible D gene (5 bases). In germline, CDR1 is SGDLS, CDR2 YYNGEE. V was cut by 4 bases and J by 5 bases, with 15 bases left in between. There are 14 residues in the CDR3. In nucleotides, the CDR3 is TGTGCCAGCAGCCGGGAGGGACGGAATTATGGCTACACCTTC. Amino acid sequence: CASSREGRNYGYTF.

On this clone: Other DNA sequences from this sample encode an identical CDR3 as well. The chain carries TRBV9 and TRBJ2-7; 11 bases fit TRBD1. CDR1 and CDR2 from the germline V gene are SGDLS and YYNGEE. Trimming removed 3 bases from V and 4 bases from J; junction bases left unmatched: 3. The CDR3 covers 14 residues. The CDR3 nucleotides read TGTGCCAGCAGCGGAGGGACAGGGGGGTACGAGCAGTACTTC. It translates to CASSGGTGGYEQYF. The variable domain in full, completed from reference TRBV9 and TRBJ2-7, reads DSGVTQTPKHLITATGQRVTLRCSPRSGDLSVYWYQQSLDQGLQFLIQYYNGEERAKGNILERFSAQQFPDLHSELNLSSLELGDSALYFCASSGGTGGYEQYFGPGTRLTVT.

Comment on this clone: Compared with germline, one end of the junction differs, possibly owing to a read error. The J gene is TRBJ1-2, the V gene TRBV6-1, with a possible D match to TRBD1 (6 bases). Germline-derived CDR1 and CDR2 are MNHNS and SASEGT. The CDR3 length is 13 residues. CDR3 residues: CASSERNLLGQNF. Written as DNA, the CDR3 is TGTGCCAGCAGTGAACGTAATTTGTTAGGACAGAACTTC.

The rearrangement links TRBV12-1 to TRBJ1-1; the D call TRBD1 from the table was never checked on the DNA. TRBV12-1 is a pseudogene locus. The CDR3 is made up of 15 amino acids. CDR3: CASSPLDREIPEAFF. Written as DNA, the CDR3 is TGTGCCAGCAGCCCCCTGGACAGGGAGATTCCTGAAGCTTTCTTT.

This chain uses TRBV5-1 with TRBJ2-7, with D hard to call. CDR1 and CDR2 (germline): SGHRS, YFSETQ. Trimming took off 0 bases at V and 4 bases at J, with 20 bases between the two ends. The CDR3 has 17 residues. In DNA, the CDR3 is TGCGCCAGCAGCTTGGCCAGTAGTCCCACAAGCAGGTACGAGCAGTACTTC. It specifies CASSLASSPTSRYEQYF.

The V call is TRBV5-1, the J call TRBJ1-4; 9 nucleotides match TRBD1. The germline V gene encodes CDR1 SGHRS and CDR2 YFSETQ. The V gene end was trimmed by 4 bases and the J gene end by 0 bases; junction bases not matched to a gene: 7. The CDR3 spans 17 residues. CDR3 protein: CASSPGTGSATNEKLFF. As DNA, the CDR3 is TGCGCCAGCAGCCCTGGGACAGGGAGTGCAACTAATGAAAAACTGTTTTTT.

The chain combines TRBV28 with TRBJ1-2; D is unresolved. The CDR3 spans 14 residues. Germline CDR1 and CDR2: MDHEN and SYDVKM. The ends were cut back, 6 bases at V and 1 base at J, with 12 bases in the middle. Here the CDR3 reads CASRSLGVNYGYTF. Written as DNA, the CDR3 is TGTGCCAGCAGGTCCCTCGGGGTTAACTATGGCTACACCTTC.

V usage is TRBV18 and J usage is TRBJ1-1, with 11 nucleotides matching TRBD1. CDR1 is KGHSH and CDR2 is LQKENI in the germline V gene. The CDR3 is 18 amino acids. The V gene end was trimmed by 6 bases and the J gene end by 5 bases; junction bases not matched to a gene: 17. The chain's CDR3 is CASSPSRTGGGLRTEAFF. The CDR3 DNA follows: TGTGCCAGCTCCCCCTCCCGGACAGGGGGCGGGCTGAGGACTGAAGCTTTCTTT.

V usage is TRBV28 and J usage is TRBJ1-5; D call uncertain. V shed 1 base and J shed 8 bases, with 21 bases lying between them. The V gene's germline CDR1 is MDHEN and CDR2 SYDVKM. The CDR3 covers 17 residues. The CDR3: CASSLSLTGALGEPQHF. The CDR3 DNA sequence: TGTGCCAGCAGTTTATCGTTAACGGGAGCCTTGGGAGAGCCCCAGCATTTT.